This entry is about one T cell receptor (beta chain). The antigen is undetermined. The data derive from a study of T cell responses to AZD1222 COVID-19 vaccine. Findings and limits, study-wide: Epitopes outside B.1.351 and B.1.1.7 mutated regions reportedly drew nearly half of spike TCRs. The study found vaccine-associated CD4 TCRs spanning spike, dominant at 160-218 and 743-854. Mostly white British, mostly female donors; authors suggested clonal diversity may be underestimated.

The CDR3 is 16 residues long. The germline gives CDR1 MNHEY, CDR2 SVGAGI. Trimming cost V 0 bases and J 2 bases, with 11 bases left between them. Produced via immunoSEQ multiplex PCR; TCRdb's table is partial and in-frame only. The sample contains 120,000 to 150,000 clones, approximately 91% of which appear only once. Sample: peripheral blood, taken 28 days after the second AZD1222 dose. The origin of this receptor is an adult who received the AZD1222 COVID-19 vaccine. The chain employs TRBV6-5 and TRBJ1-5; D uncertain. The CDR3 DNA is TGTGCCAGCAGTTACTCGGGCCTGGGAGGCAATCAGCCCCAGCATTTT. Translated, it gives CASSYSGLGGNQPQHF.